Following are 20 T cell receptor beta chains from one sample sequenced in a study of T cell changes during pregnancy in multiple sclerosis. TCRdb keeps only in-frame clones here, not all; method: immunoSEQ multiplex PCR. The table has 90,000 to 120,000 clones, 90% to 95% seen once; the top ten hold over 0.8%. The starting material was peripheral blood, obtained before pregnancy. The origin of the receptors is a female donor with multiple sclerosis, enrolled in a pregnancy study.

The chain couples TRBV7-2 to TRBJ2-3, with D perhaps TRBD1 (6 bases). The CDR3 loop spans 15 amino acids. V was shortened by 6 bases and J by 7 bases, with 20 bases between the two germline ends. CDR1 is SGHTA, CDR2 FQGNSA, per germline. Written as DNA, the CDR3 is TGTGCCAGCAGGTCTCTGCCCAAAGGGGGACATACGCAGTATTTT. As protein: CASRSLPKGGHTQYF.

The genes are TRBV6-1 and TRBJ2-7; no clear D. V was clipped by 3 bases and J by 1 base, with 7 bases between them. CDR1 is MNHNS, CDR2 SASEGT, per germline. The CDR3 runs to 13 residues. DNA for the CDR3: TGTGCCAGCAGTGATTACACGTCCTACGAGCAGTACTTC. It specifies CASSDYTSYEQYF.

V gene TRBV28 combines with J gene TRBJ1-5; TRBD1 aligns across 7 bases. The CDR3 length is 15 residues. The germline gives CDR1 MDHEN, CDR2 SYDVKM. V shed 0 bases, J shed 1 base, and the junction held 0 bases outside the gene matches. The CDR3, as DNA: TGTGCCAGCAGTTTATGGACAGGGAGCAATCAGCCCCAGCATTTT. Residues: CASSLWTGSNQPQHF.

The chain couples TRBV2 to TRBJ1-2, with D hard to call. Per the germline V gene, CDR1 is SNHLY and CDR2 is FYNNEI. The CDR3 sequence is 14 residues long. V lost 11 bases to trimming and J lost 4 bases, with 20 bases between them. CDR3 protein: CAPTGRDCCYGYTF. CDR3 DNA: TGTGCCCCCACGGGGAGGGATTGCTGCTATGGCTACACCTTC.

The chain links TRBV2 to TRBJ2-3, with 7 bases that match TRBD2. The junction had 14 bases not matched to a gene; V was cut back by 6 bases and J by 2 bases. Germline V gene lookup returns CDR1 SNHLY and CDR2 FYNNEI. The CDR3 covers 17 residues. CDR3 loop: CASSLNGASGYTDTQYF. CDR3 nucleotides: TGTGCCAGCAGCCTCAATGGGGCTAGCGGATACACAGATACGCAGTATTTT.

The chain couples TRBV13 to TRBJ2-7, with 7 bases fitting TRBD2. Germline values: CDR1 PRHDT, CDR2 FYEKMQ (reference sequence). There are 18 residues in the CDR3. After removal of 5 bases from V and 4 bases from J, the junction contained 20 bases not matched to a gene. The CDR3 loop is CASSPGSGGEGRWYEQYF. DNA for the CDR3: TGTGCCAGCAGCCCGGGATCTGGGGGGGAGGGCCGCTGGTACGAGCAGTACTTC.

CDR3 in DNA: TGTGCCAGCAGCCCCGGACTGTCTAGCACAGATACGCAGTATTTT. Its translation is CASSPGLSSTDTQYF. The V and J genes are TRBV7-6 and TRBJ2-3; TRBD2 is a possible D gene (5 bases). The CDR3 is 15 amino acids. Germline values: CDR1 SGHVS, CDR2 FNYEAQ. The V end was cut by 5 bases, the J end by 0 bases, with 12 bases between.

The CDR3 spells CASSYSRSAVNTEAFF. In DNA form, the CDR3 reads TGTGCCAGCAGTTACTCCAGATCCGCGGTGAACACTGAAGCTTTCTTT. The rearrangement joins TRBV6-5 to TRBJ1-1; D gene uncertain. This CDR3 is 16 amino acids long. CDR1 is MNHEY and CDR2 is SVGAGI in the germline V gene. V lost 0 bases to trimming and J lost 0 bases, with 11 bases between them.

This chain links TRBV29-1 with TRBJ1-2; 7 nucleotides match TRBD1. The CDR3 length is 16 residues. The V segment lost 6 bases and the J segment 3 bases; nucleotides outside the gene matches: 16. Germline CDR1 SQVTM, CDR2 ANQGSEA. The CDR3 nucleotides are TGCAGCGTCCTCGACAGGGAATCGTTGGGGGACTATGGCTACACCTTC. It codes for CSVLDRESLGDYGYTF.

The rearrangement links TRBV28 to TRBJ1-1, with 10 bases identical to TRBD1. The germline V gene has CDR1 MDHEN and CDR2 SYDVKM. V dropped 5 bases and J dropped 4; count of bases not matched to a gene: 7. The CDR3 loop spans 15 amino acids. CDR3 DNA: TGTGCCAGCAGTCCGTCCCGGGACAGGGGCACTGAAGCTTTCTTT. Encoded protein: CASSPSRDRGTEAFF.

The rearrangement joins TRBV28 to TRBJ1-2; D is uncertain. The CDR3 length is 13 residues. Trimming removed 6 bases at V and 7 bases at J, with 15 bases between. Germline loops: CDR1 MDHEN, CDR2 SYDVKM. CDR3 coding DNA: TGTGCCAGCAGGTTTTTCGGGTTTGGTGGCTACACCTTC. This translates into CASRFFGFGGYTF.

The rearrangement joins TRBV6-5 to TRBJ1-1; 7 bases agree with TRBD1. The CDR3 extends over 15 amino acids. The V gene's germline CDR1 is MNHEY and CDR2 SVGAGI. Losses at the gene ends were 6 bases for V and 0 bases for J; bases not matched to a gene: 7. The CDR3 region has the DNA TGTGCCAGCAGCCCATCGACAGGGATGAACACTGAAGCTTTCTTT. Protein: CASSPSTGMNTEAFF.

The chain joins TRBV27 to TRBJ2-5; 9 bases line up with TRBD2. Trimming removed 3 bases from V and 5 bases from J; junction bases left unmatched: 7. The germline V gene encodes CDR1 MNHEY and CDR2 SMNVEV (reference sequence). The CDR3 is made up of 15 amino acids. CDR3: CASSLRREGRETQYF. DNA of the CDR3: TGTGCCAGCAGTTTGCGGCGGGAGGGTCGGGAGACCCAGTACTTC.

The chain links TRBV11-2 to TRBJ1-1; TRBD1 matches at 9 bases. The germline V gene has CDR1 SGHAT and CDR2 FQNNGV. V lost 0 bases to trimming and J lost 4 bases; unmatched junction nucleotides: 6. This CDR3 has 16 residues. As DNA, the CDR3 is TGTGCCAGCAGCTTAGAGGGGGGACAGGGCCTCACTGAAGCTTTCTTT. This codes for CASSLEGGQGLTEAFF.

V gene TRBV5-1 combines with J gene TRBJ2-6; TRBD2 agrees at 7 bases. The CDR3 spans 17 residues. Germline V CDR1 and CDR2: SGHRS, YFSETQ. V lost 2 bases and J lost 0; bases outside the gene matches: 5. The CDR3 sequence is CASSFERGLSGANVLTF. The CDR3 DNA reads TGCGCCAGCAGCTTCGAGCGGGGACTCTCTGGGGCCAACGTCCTGACTTTC.

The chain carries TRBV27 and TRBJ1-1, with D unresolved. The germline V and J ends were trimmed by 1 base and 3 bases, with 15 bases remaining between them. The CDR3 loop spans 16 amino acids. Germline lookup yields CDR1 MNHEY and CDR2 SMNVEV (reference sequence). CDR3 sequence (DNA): TGTGCCAGCAGTTTATATTTGGGCGGAGGGTACACTGAAGCTTTCTTT. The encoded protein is CASSLYLGGGYTEAFF.

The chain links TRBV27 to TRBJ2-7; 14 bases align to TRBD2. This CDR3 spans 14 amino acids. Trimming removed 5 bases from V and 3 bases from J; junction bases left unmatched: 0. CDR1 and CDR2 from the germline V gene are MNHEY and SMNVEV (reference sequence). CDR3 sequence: CASSGTSGSYEQYF. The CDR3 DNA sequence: TGTGCCAGCAGTGGGACTAGCGGGAGCTACGAGCAGTACTTC.

In nucleotides, the CDR3 is TGTGCCAGCTCACCACGTAGGGGTGAAACAGATACGCAGTATTTT. Translated, it gives CASSPRRGETDTQYF. This rearrangement joins TRBV18 to TRBJ2-3; the D gene is possibly TRBD1 (5 bases). V was shortened by 1 base and J by 3 bases, with 11 bases between the two germline ends. CDR1 is KGHSH and CDR2 is LQKENI in the germline V gene. This CDR3 comprises 15 residues.

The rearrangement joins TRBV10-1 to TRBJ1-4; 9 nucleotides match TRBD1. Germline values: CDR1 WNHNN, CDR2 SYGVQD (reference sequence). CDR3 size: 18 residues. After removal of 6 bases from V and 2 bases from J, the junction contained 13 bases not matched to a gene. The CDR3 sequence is CASREPGQGFGTNEKLFF. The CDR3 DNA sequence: TGCGCCAGCAGGGAGCCGGGACAGGGATTTGGGACTAATGAAAAACTGTTTTTT.

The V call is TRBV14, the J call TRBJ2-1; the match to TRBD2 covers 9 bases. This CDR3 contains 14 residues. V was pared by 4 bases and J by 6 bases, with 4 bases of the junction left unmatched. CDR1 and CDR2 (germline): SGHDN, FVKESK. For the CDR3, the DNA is TGTGCCAGCAGCCGAAGCGGGAGGCCCAATGAGCAGTTCTTC. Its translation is CASSRSGRPNEQFF.